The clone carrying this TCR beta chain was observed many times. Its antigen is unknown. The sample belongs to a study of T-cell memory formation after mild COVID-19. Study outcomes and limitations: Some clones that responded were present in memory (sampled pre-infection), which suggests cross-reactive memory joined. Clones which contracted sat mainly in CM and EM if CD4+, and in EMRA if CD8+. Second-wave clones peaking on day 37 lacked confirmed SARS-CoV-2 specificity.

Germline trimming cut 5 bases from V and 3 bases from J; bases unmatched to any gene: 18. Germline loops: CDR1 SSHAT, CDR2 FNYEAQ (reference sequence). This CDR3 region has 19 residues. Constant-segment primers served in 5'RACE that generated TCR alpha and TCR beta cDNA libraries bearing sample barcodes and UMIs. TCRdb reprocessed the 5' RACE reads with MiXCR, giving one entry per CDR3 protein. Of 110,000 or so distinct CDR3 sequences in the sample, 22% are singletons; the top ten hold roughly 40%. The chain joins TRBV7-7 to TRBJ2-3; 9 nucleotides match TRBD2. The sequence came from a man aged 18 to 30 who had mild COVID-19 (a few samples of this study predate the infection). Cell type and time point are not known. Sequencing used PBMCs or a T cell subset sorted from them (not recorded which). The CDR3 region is CASSHDVTSGILVTDTQYF. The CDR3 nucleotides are TGTGCCAGCAGCCACGACGTGACTAGCGGCATTCTCGTTACAGATACGCAGTATTTT.